A single sample gave rise to the 21 T cell receptor beta chains below, sequenced in a study of shared clonotypes between healthy human individuals. TCRdb's copy holds only in-frame clones and misses some; the assay was immunoSEQ multiplex PCR. This table has some 1 million clones, roughly 80% appearing once. Sequences were obtained from memory CD4+ T cells sorted from blood. Indicated subset: CD45RA-negative fraction. These TCRs come from a man younger than 30 in good health.

The chain is built from TRBV7-2 and TRBJ2-2; TRBD2 might be the D (5 bases). Trimming stripped 5 bases from V and 7 bases from J, with 11 bases between. Germline assignment: CDR1 SGHTA and CDR2 FQGNSA. The CDR3 has 13 residues. The CDR3 sequence: CASSRSRGGELFF. CDR3 bases: TGTGCCAGCAGCCGCTCCCGGGGCGGGGAGCTGTTTTTT.

About this clone: The same CDR3 can be traced to other DNA sequences in this sample. The rearrangement links TRBV28 to TRBJ1-1; D possibly corresponds to TRBD1 (5 bases). Germline V gene data show CDR1 as MDHEN and CDR2 as SYDVKM. The CDR3 totals 14 residues. Between the trimmed V and J ends, which lost 7 bases and 6 bases, there was a span of 18 bases. CDR3 sequence reads: CASTPGTLAPEAFF. CDR3 DNA sequence: TGTGCCAGCACCCCGGGGACTTTGGCCCCTGAAGCTTTCTTT. Looking up the rest from reference TRBV28 and TRBJ1-1 gives the full variable domain: DVKVTQSSRYLVKRTGEKVFLECVQDMDHENMFWYRQDPGLGLRLIYFSYDVKMKEKGDIPEGYSVSREKKERFSLILESASTNQTSMYLCASTPGTLAPEAFFGQGTRLTVV.

The chain uses TRBV9 and TRBJ2-7; possibly TRBD1 for D (6 bases). V shed 4 bases and J shed 2 bases, with 10 bases lying between them. The CDR3 is made up of 13 amino acids. The germline CDR1 and CDR2 sequences are SGDLS and YYNGEE. CDR3 nucleotides: TGTGCCAGCAGCTCAGGGGCCGCCTACGAGCAGTACTTC. Translated, it gives CASSSGAAYEQYF.

This chain joins TRBV5-5 and TRBJ1-1, with 9 bases identical to TRBD1. Germline-derived CDR1 and CDR2 are SGHKS and YYEKEE (reference sequence). The junction had 13 bases not matched to a gene; V was cut back by 8 bases and J by 2 bases. CDR3 size: 16 residues. In nucleotides, the CDR3 is TGTGCCAGTAACAACCCCGGGACAGGGATAAACACTGAAGCTTTCTTT. This encodes CASNNPGTGINTEAFF.

This chain uses TRBV7-2 with TRBJ1-2, with a weak D call TRBD1 (6 bases). Germline CDR1 reads SGHTA; CDR2 reads FQGNSA. V was trimmed by 5 bases and J by 4 bases, leaving 17 bases between them. The CDR3 covers 15 residues. The CDR3 DNA reads as TGTGCCAGCAGCAGACAGGCAACCGATCCCTATGGCTACACCTTC. This sequence encodes CASSRQATDPYGYTF.

The chain links TRBV5-5 to TRBJ1-2; D remains unclear. CDR3 length equals 12 residues. Between the trimmed V and J ends, which lost 4 bases and 3 bases, there was a span of 7 bases. Germline values: CDR1 SGHKS, CDR2 YYEKEE (reference sequence). Here the CDR3 reads CASSARDYGYTF. CDR3 nucleotides: TGTGCCAGCAGCGCTAGGGACTATGGCTACACCTTC.

The chain combines TRBV27 with TRBJ1-4; maybe TRBD1 (6 bases). Per germline, CDR1 MNHEY and CDR2 SMNVEV (reference sequence). V shed 7 bases and J shed 8 bases, with 23 bases lying between them. The CDR3 extends over 16 amino acids. The CDR3 here is CASTQLGGPRREKLFF. In DNA, the CDR3 is TGTGCCAGCACCCAACTCGGGGGCCCCAGGCGGGAAAAACTGTTTTTT. The whole variable domain, remainder taken from reference TRBV27 and TRBJ1-4, is EAQVTQNPRYLITVTGKKLTVTCSQNMNHEYMSWYRQDPGLGLRQIYYSMNVEVTDKGDVPEGYKVSRKEKRNFPLILESPSPNQTSLYFCASTQLGGPRREKLFFGSGTQLSVL.

The table lists this clone with a count of one. V usage is TRBV19 and J usage is TRBJ2-7; D is perhaps TRBD2 (6 bases). Germline assignment: CDR1 LNHDA and CDR2 SQIVND (reference sequence). The CDR3 has 15 amino acids. V gave up 0 bases and J gave up 1 base, with 10 bases separating them. Written as DNA, the CDR3 is TGTGCCAGTAGTATAGACGGGAGAGGGTCCTACGAGCAGTACTTC. Amino acids: CASSIDGRGSYEQYF.

This clone was seen a handful of times. The chain carries TRBV6-1 and TRBJ1-5; D is unclear. V gave up 0 bases and J gave up 7 bases, with 10 bases separating them. CDR1 and CDR2 (germline): MNHNS, SASEGT. This CDR3 comprises 14 residues. DNA of the CDR3: TGTGCCAGCAGTGAAGCGGGATATGGACAGCCCCAGCATTTT. This codes for CASSEAGYGQPQHF.

J is TRBJ2-3 and V is TRBV6-5, with no clear D. In germline, CDR1 is MNHEY, CDR2 SVGAGI. Trimming left V 8 bases short and J 2 bases short, with 11 bases between. This CDR3 region has 13 residues. DNA for the CDR3: TGTGCCAGCCGGCGGTACTTCACAGATACGCAGTATTTT. This codes for CASRRYFTDTQYF.

The gene calls are TRBV10-3 and TRBJ2-5; 9 nucleotides agree with TRBD2. The better agreement between TRBJ2-7 and the DNA end casts doubt on the J call. Germline loops: CDR1 ENHRY, CDR2 SYGVKD. The CDR3 is made up of 18 amino acids. The CDR3 bases are TGTGCCATCAGTGAGGGCGGGAGGGCCGACATGGTGGGACCCGAGCAGTACTTC. It yields the protein CAISEGGRADMVGPEQYF.

This chain uses TRBV5-5 with TRBJ1-5, with D maybe TRBD1 (6 bases). CDR1 and CDR2 (germline): SGHKS, YYEKEE (reference sequence). Trimming stripped 3 bases from V and 4 bases from J, with 14 bases between. This CDR3 comprises 15 residues. CDR3 DNA sequence: TGTGCCAGCAGCTACCTGGGGGGGCAGAATCAGCCCCAGCATTTT. This translates into CASSYLGGQNQPQHF. Filled out from reference TRBV5-5 and TRBJ1-5, the complete variable domain reads DAGVTQSPTHLIKTRGQQVTLRCSPISGHKSVSWYQQVLGQGPQFIFQYYEKEERGRGNFPDRFSARQFPNYSSELNVNALLLGDSALYLCASSYLGGQNQPQHFGDGTRLSIL.

This chain connects TRBV7-9 to TRBJ2-5; weak D call: TRBD2 (6 bases). CDR1 is SEHNR and CDR2 is FQNEAQ in the germline V gene (reference sequence). The CDR3 is 14 amino acids. The V end was cut by 7 bases, the J end by 4 bases, with 16 bases between. The CDR3 here is CASNPGLPGETQYF. In nucleotides, the CDR3 is TGTGCCAGCAACCCGGGACTCCCTGGAGAGACCCAGTACTTC.

On this clone itself: Without the conserved terminal phenylalanine or tryptophan, this CDR3 likely stems from a read error. It is unclear where the CDR3 begins or ends on the DNA, so no DNA is shown, and the CDR3 is as TCRdb lists it. The genes are TRBV5-4 and TRBJ1-1; TRBD1 reflects the table's D call only, with no check against the DNA. The CDR3 length equals 12 residues, ends included. CDR1 SGHNT and CDR2 YYREEE come from the germline V gene (reference sequence). This chain's CDR3 is CASSLLGQRPKI.

This clone came up a few times. Other nucleotide sequences from this sample produce the same CDR3. CDR3 nucleotide sequence: TGCGCCAGCAGCTTGGACAGGGGAAGCTCCTACGAGCAGTACTTC. Translation gives CASSLDRGSSYEQYF. V usage is TRBV5-1 and J usage is TRBJ2-7; 7 bases are a match to TRBD1. Germline CDR1 SGHRS, CDR2 YFSETQ. The CDR3 length is 15 residues. Germline trimming cut 0 bases from V and 0 bases from J; bases unmatched to any gene: 3.

V and J are TRBV7-2 and TRBJ2-3; TRBD1 matches 8 bases. CDR3 length: 16 residues. Germline CDR1 reads SGHTA; CDR2 reads FQGNSA. The V segment lost 1 base and the J segment 5 bases; nucleotides outside the gene matches: 8. This chain's CDR3 is CASSLVTGELVDTQYF. The CDR3 region has the DNA TGTGCCAGCAGCTTAGTGACAGGGGAGTTGGTAGATACGCAGTATTTT. The full variable domain, completed using reference TRBV7-2 and TRBJ2-3, is GAGVSQSPSNKVTEKGKDVELRCDPISGHTALYWYRQSLGQGLEFLIYFQGNSAPDKSGLPSDRFSAERTGGSVSTLTIQRTQQEDSAVYLCASSLVTGELVDTQYFGPGTRLTVL.

This chain links TRBV6-5 with TRBJ2-7, with a weak D call TRBD2 (6 bases). The germline gives CDR1 MNHEY, CDR2 SVGAGI. The CDR3 extends over 13 amino acids. Deletions cut 2 bases from V and 5 bases from J, with 10 bases between. The CDR3 reads CASSYVRGNEQYF. CDR3 bases: TGTGCCAGCAGTTACGTGCGCGGGAACGAGCAGTACTTC.

The gene calls are TRBV19 and TRBJ1-2, with D uncertain. The V gene's germline CDR1 is LNHDA and CDR2 SQIVND (reference sequence). Trimming removed 1 base at V and 5 bases at J, with 11 bases between. CDR3 size: 14 residues. The CDR3 nucleotides are TGTGCCAGTAGTATAGCTTCCAATGTATATGGCTACACCTTC. Translation: CASSIASNVYGYTF.

The chain combines TRBV5-4 with TRBJ2-7; D is ambiguous. Germline V gene lookup returns CDR1 SGHNT and CDR2 YYREEE (reference sequence). Trimming took 0 bases from V and 6 from J, leaving 10 bases between them. The CDR3 is 13 residues long. Here the CDR3 reads CASSLVGTVEQYF. As DNA, the CDR3 is TGTGCCAGCAGCTTGGTTGGCACGGTCGAGCAGTACTTC.

The gene calls are TRBV5-1 and TRBJ2-2, with D perhaps TRBD2 (7 bases). Germline values: CDR1 SGHRS, CDR2 YFSETQ. Trimming removed 5 bases at V and 4 bases at J, with 9 bases between. The CDR3 has 13 amino acids. The CDR3 loop reads CASRRGATGELFF. The CDR3 nucleotides read TGCGCCAGCAGACGGGGGGCCACCGGGGAGCTGTTTTTT.

The rearrangement links TRBV5-6 to TRBJ2-5; possibly TRBD1 for D (6 bases). The germline CDR1 and CDR2 sequences are SGHDT and YYEEEE. CDR3 length equals 16 residues. V dropped 6 bases and J dropped 0 bases, with 18 bases sitting between them. The CDR3 protein is CASIGGQKSYQETQYF. CDR3 DNA: TGTGCCAGCATCGGTGGACAGAAATCGTACCAAGAGACCCAGTACTTC.